Sequencing of this TCR beta chain was carried out in a study of monozygotic twins with inflammatory bowel disease. General study findings and limits: Distinguishing T cell subtypes was not possible. Using the inverse Simpson index, IBD patients had lower TCRbeta diversity than healthy co-twins. Lower sharing of clonotypes with other individuals was seen in IBD patients than in healthy twins. This was most marked in patients showing signs of disease activity.

TCRdb re-called the 5' RACE reads and shows each CDR3 protein once, DNA omitted. This table lists 350,000 to 550,000 distinct CDR3 sequences. This CDR3 has 13 residues. Germline-derived CDR1 and CDR2 are SEHNR and FQNEAQ (reference sequence). On this clonotype: Its antigen is not identified.

The chain carries TRBV7-9 and TRBJ1-2; TCRdb indicates TRBD1, and absent DNA this call remains unverified. The TCR was taken from a human donor with ulcerative colitis or Crohn's disease, or a healthy co-twin of an affected twin (not recorded which). The sample comprised blood. CDR3 loop: CASSSLGESDYTF.